This TCR beta chain came from a study of blood T cells in healthy people across ages. The use of a sample-barcoded 5' primer and a J-beta primer mix characterized a second PCR of about 7 to 12 cycles. Each cDNA molecule was tagged by a template-switch adaptor that had 12 random nucleotides. MiXCR was run by TCRdb on the 5' RACE reads, yielding one entry per CDR3 protein. This table holds about 1.6 million distinct CDR3 sequences, about 31% found once. Study-wide results and caveats: Diversity of TCR beta per million T cells declined in a roughly linear way with age. Percentage of naive T cells showed a strong correlation with TCR beta diversity.

This clonotype was observed a handful of times. Its antigen is still unknown. The germline V gene has CDR1 SQVTM and CDR2 ANQGSEA. The ends were cut back, 7 bases at V and 1 base at J, with 13 bases in the middle. The length of the CDR3 is 13 residues. The chain carries TRBV29-1 and TRBJ1-1, with D tentatively TRBD1 (6 bases). The specimen was blood. The receptor comes from a woman aged 25 to 39 in good health. In DNA form, the CDR3 reads TGCAGCGCGGCAGGCAGGGGGAACACTGAAGCTTTCTTT. This sequence encodes CSAAGRGNTEAFF.